This entry lists 29 T cell receptor beta chains sequenced from one sample in a study of Tregs in tolerant kidney transplant recipients. Using immunoSEQ multiplex PCR, the repertoire was profiled, and TCRdb retains in-frame clones only, with some absent. The table for this sample gives about 30,000 clones. The sequencing used CD8+ T cells from blood, collected before the transplant. The receptors stem from a human donor who received a combined kidney and bone marrow transplant.

As concerns this clone: The CDR3 is cut off 3 residues early in the read; its end comes from the germline J gene. The chain combines TRBV5-1 with TRBJ1-2; D remains ambiguous. With 0 bases removed from V and 4 bases from J, the gap between germline ends came to 13 bases. Looked up from germline, CDR1 is SGHRS and CDR2 is YFSETQ. The CDR3 sequence is 15 residues long. The CDR3 spells CASSLELASGYGYTF. CDR3 DNA (partial): TGCGCCAGCAGCTTGGAGCTGGCCAGCGGCTATGGC.

Details on this clone: The read falls 3 residues short of the CDR3 end, and the missing part is taken from the germline J gene. The V and J genes are TRBV4-2 and TRBJ1-1, with 10 bases fitting TRBD1. V dropped 4 bases and J dropped 4; count of bases not matched to a gene: 9. Germline CDR1 reads LGHNA; CDR2 reads YNFKEQ. CDR3 size: 16 residues. The sequenced part of the CDR3 DNA is TGTGCCAGCAGCCCCCGGGACAGGGGTGTCGTCACTGAA. Protein product: CASSPRDRGVVTE. The CDR3 reads in full as CASSPRDRGVVTEAFF.

On this clone: Sequencing ends 3 residues short of the CDR3 end; the germline J gene provides the rest. The chain couples TRBV19 to TRBJ2-1, with 10 positions matching TRBD2. The CDR3 covers 17 residues. Per germline, CDR1 LNHDA and CDR2 SQIVND (reference sequence). V lost 6 bases and J lost 4; bases outside the gene matches: 12. Partial CDR3 DNA: TGTGCCAGTAGGACCGCTGCGACTAGCGGGCCTTACAATGAG. This gives the protein CASRTAATSGPYNE. The complete CDR3 protein is CASRTAATSGPYNEQFF.

Notes on this clone: The read terminates 3 residues ahead of where the CDR3 ends, so the germline J gene completes it. The chain is built from TRBV13 and TRBJ2-1; tentatively, D is TRBD2 (7 bases). CDR1 is PRHDT and CDR2 is FYEKMQ in the germline V gene (reference sequence). V gave up 1 base and J gave up 3 bases, with 10 bases separating them. This CDR3 is 15 amino acids long. CDR3 in amino acids: CASSLAGGGYNEQFF. CDR3 DNA (partial): TGTGCCAGCAGCTTAGCGGGGGGCGGCTACAATGAG.

Comments on this clone: The sequenced fragment ends 3 residues before the CDR3 boundary, so the rest is inferred from the germline J gene. The chain carries TRBV2 and TRBJ1-4, with 7 bases aligning to TRBD1. This CDR3 is built from 14 residues. CDR1 SNHLY and CDR2 FYNNEI come from the germline V gene. V was clipped by 6 bases and J by 2 bases; unmatched bases: 3. The CDR3 sequence is CASSGGQTNEKLFF. The part of the CDR3 DNA that was read is TGTGCCAGCAGCGGGGGACAGACTAATGAAAAA.

Concerning this clone itself: With the read ending 3 residues before the CDR3 end, the germline J gene is used to fill in that end. The rearrangement uses TRBV10-3 and TRBJ2-7; D is undetermined. The CDR3 is made up of 14 amino acids. Germline values: CDR1 ENHRY, CDR2 SYGVKD. The V gene lost 0 bases and the J gene lost 3 bases, with 9 bases spanning the gap. CDR3 bases read: TGTGCCATCAGTGAGTCGGGCAGCCACTACGAG. This translates into CAISESGSHYE. From start to end, the CDR3 is CAISESGSHYEQYF.

As concerns this clone: The DNA ends 3 residues before the CDR3 does, and the rest of the CDR3 is filled in from the germline J gene. The chain recombines TRBV5-4 with TRBJ2-7; TRBD2 matches 8 bases. The CDR3 is 15 amino acids. After removal of 5 bases from V and 2 bases from J, the junction contained 9 bases not matched to a gene. Germline-derived CDR1 and CDR2 are SGHNT and YYREEE (reference sequence). The sequenced CDR3 bases are TGTGCCAGCAGTCTTGGAGCGGGAGAGGCCTACGAG. This encodes CASSLGAGEAYE. The entire CDR3 reads CASSLGAGEAYEQYF.

On this clone: Sequencing ends 3 residues short of the CDR3 end; the germline J gene provides the rest. This chain links TRBV19 with TRBJ1-2, with unresolved D. This CDR3 spans 13 amino acids. Germline V gives CDR1 LNHDA, CDR2 SQIVND (reference sequence). CDR3 DNA, as far as it was read: TGTGCCAGTAATCCAGGAGGATCGTTCGGC. Translation: CASNPGGSFG. In full, the CDR3 is CASNPGGSFGYTF.

The sequenced part of the CDR3 DNA is TGTGCCAGTAGTGTTCAGGGAGGGGACACTGAA. This codes for CASSVQGGDTE. The whole CDR3 is CASSVQGGDTEAFF. The chain couples TRBV19 to TRBJ1-1, with D possibly TRBD1 on 5 matching bases. The read falls 3 residues short of the CDR3 end, and the missing part is taken from the germline J gene. The germline V gene has CDR1 LNHDA and CDR2 SQIVND (reference sequence). This CDR3 contains 14 residues. V was clipped by 5 bases and J by 3 bases, with 13 bases between them.

Remarks on this clone: Coverage ceases 3 residues before the CDR3 finishes, and the germline J gene fills in the end. The chain employs TRBV19 and TRBJ2-7; TRBD1 aligns across 8 bases. Per the germline V gene, CDR1 is LNHDA and CDR2 is SQIVND (reference sequence). Unmatched junction bases numbered 9, after V lost 5 bases and J lost 3 bases. The CDR3 is 15 residues long. The sequenced CDR3 bases are TGTGCCAGTAGTCCCTCCGGACAGGGAATCTACGAG. Protein: CASSPSGQGIYE. The entire CDR3 sequence reads CASSPSGQGIYEQYF.

In regard to this clone: The sequenced fragment ends 3 residues before the CDR3 boundary, so the rest is inferred from the germline J gene. This sequence joins TRBV29-1 and TRBJ2-4; 10 bases line up with TRBD2. Losses at the gene ends were 2 bases for V and 2 bases for J; bases not matched to a gene: 9. CDR3 size: 17 residues. Per germline, CDR1 SQVTM and CDR2 ANQGSEA. The CDR3 spells CSVERSGRASTKNIQYF. The CDR3 bases that were read are TGCAGCGTTGAACGCAGCGGGAGGGCCTCTACCAAAAACATT.

Comment on this clone: With the read ending 3 residues before the CDR3 end, the germline J gene is used to fill in that end. The chain links TRBV29-1 to TRBJ2-1; 13 positions match TRBD2. CDR1 and CDR2 (germline): SQVTM, ANQGSEA. This CDR3 comprises 15 residues. V lost 2 bases to trimming and J lost 9 bases; unmatched junction nucleotides: 7. Partial CDR3 DNA: TGCAGCGTTGAAACTAGCGGGAGGGCCCTCGGTGAG. Its protein is CSVETSGRALGE. The complete CDR3 reads CSVETSGRALGEQFF.

Concerning this clone: Read sequence stops 3 residues before the CDR3 end, and the germline J gene provides the missing end. The V and J genes are TRBV7-9 and TRBJ2-3, with 8 bases lining up with TRBD1. This CDR3 is 15 amino acids long. CDR1 and CDR2 from the germline V gene are SEHNR and FQNEAQ (reference sequence). V was clipped by 5 bases and J by 5 bases; unmatched bases: 9. The covered CDR3 bases are TGTGCCAGCAGCGGTTGGACAGGGTTGGAAGATACG. Protein sequence: CASSGWTGLEDT. The whole CDR3 sequence reads CASSGWTGLEDTQYF.

As concerns this clone: The CDR3 extends 3 residues past the end of the read, so its final part is completed from the germline J gene. The chain links TRBV19 to TRBJ1-6; D not resolved. Germline-derived CDR1 and CDR2 are LNHDA and SQIVND (reference sequence). The CDR3 extends over 18 amino acids. V was cut by 3 bases and J by 7 bases, with 22 bases left in between. The CDR3 sequence: CASSMAPLNLGQNSPLHF. CDR3 DNA (partial): TGTGCCAGTAGTATGGCCCCCTTGAACCTTGGCCAGAATTCACCC. Full variable domain (rest looked up from reference TRBV19 and TRBJ1-6): DGGITQSPKYLFRKEGQNVTLSCEQNLNHDAMYWYRQDPGQGLRLIYYSQIVNDFQKGDIAEGYSVSREKKESFPLTVTSAQKNPTAFYLCASSMAPLNLGQNSPLHFGNGTRLTVT.

With regard to this clone: The read terminates 3 residues ahead of where the CDR3 ends, so the germline J gene completes it. The chain couples TRBV10-3 to TRBJ2-7; TRBD2 is a possible D gene (5 bases). Germline V gives CDR1 ENHRY, CDR2 SYGVKD. The V end lost 11 bases, the J end lost 0 bases, and 14 bases lay between the germline ends. CDR3 length: 13 amino acids. CDR3 DNA (partial): TGTGCCGTCGCGGACGGGGACTCCTACGAG. As protein: CAVADGDSYE. The full-length CDR3 reads as CAVADGDSYEQYF.

Turning to this clone: The read ends 3 residues shy of where the CDR3 ends; the end is completed using the germline J gene. The chain employs TRBV5-4 and TRBJ1-2, with a weak D call TRBD1 (6 bases). The CDR3 totals 15 residues. Germline V gene sequence: CDR1 SGHNT, CDR2 YYREEE (reference sequence). The V end was cut by 4 bases, the J end by 6 bases, with 19 bases between. The CDR3 reads CASSPTTGKTDGYTF. Incomplete CDR3 DNA: TGTGCCAGCAGCCCTACCACAGGGAAGACCGATGGC.

The CDR3 DNA, read in part, is TGTGCCAGTAGTATTGGGACAGGCCCGGGCTACGAG. This gives the protein CASSIGTGPGYE. The full CDR3 is CASSIGTGPGYEQYF. This sequence joins TRBV19 and TRBJ2-7; 8 bases align to TRBD1. The read ends 3 residues shy of where the CDR3 ends; the end is completed using the germline J gene. The CDR3 is made up of 15 amino acids. Unmatched junction bases numbered 7, after V lost 3 bases and J lost 3 bases. Per the germline V gene, CDR1 is LNHDA and CDR2 is SQIVND (reference sequence).

As for this clone: Sequencing ends 3 residues short of the CDR3 end; the germline J gene provides the rest. The rearrangement joins TRBV14 to TRBJ2-6, with unresolved D. Germline loops: CDR1 SGHDN, CDR2 FVKESK. The V end was cut by 5 bases, the J end by 0 bases, with 8 bases between. CDR3 length: 15 amino acids. The chain's CDR3 is CASSNPVSGANVLTF. CDR3 DNA, as far as it was read: TGTGCCAGCAGCAACCCAGTCTCTGGGGCCAACGTC.

Concerning this clone: The read comes to an end 3 residues before the CDR3 does, leaving the germline J gene to fill in the end. This rearrangement joins TRBV7-9 to TRBJ2-7; 13 bases line up with TRBD2. The germline gives CDR1 SEHNR, CDR2 FQNEAQ (reference sequence). V shed 5 bases, J shed 4 bases, and the junction held 5 bases outside the gene matches. The CDR3 is 15 residues long. This CDR3 is CASSPRTSGSYEQYF. CDR3 DNA (partial): TGTGCCAGCAGCCCCCGGACTAGCGGGAGTTACGAG.

A remark on this clone: The read ends 3 residues shy of where the CDR3 ends; the end is completed using the germline J gene. The rearrangement uses TRBV5-6 and TRBJ2-1, with TRBD2 matching 9 bases. CDR3 length: 15 amino acids. In germline, CDR1 is SGHDT, CDR2 YYEEEE. Germline trimming cut 2 bases from V and 3 bases from J; bases unmatched to any gene: 3. CDR3 DNA (partial): TGTGCCAGCAGCTTAGCGGGAGGCTTCTACAATGAG. Translation: CASSLAGGFYNE. The CDR3 in its entirety is CASSLAGGFYNEQFF.

Notes on this clone: The read ends 3 residues early relative to the CDR3; the germline J gene fills the gap. The rearrangement uses TRBV18 and TRBJ2-7; TRBD1 is a possible D gene (5 bases). Between the trimmed V and J ends, which lost 2 bases and 2 bases, there was a span of 13 bases. This CDR3 is built from 15 residues. Germline V CDR1 and CDR2: KGHSH, LQKENI. Here the CDR3 reads CASSPGQGIAYEQYF. The DNA read from the CDR3 is TGTGCCAGCTCACCAGGGCAGGGAATTGCCTACGAG. Full variable domain (rest looked up from reference TRBV18 and TRBJ2-7): NAGVMQNPRHLVRRRGQEARLRCSPMKGHSHVYWYRQLPEEGLKFMVYLQKENIIDESGMPKERFSAEFPKEGPSILRIQQVVRGDSAAYFCASSPGQGIAYEQYFGPGTRLTVT.

Notes on this clone: The read terminates 3 residues ahead of where the CDR3 ends, so the germline J gene completes it. The chain couples TRBV19 to TRBJ1-1, with 9 bases lining up with TRBD1. This CDR3 comprises 15 residues. V dropped 4 bases and J dropped 6; count of bases not matched to a gene: 9. Germline V gene data show CDR1 as LNHDA and CDR2 as SQIVND (reference sequence). The DNA read from the CDR3 is TGTGCCAGTAGTACCCCGGGACAGGGAATTGCTGAA. Encoded protein: CASSTPGQGIAE. The entire CDR3 sequence reads CASSTPGQGIAEAFF.

In regard to this clone: The read is 3 residues too short to cover the CDR3 end, so that end is filled in from the germline J gene. The chain recombines TRBV23-1 with TRBJ2-7; 8 nucleotides line up with TRBD1. TRBV23-1 has ORF status, its function being uncertain. This CDR3 has 17 amino acids. Trimming removed 0 bases from V and 2 bases from J; junction bases left unmatched: 9. The DNA read from the CDR3 is TGCGCCAGCAGTCAATCGGACAGGGTCGTTGTCGCCTACGAG. It codes for CASSQSDRVVVAYE. The full CDR3 is CASSQSDRVVVAYEQYF.

As for this clone: With the read ending 3 residues before the CDR3 end, the germline J gene is used to fill in that end. The chain combines TRBV7-3 with TRBJ2-7; TRBD2 matches at 10 bases. Trimming cost V 7 bases and J 3 bases; bases outside gene matches: 15. Per germline, CDR1 SGHTA and CDR2 FQGTGA. The CDR3 length is 17 residues. Here the CDR3 reads CASTMFPASGSNYEQYF. Incomplete CDR3 DNA: TGTGCCAGCACCATGTTCCCGGCTAGCGGGAGCAACTACGAG.

On this clone itself: The CDR3 end lies 3 residues beyond the end of the read and is filled in from the germline J gene. The V and J genes are TRBV23-1 and TRBJ2-5; 7 nucleotides match TRBD1. TRBV23-1 has ORF status, its function being uncertain. The V and J ends lost 0 bases and 6 bases, in that order; junction bases with no gene match: 7. CDR3 length: 15 amino acids. CDR3 amino acids: CASSQSGNRGKTQYF. CDR3 bases read: TGCGCCAGCAGTCAATCGGGCAACAGGGGCAAGACC.

Comment on this clone: The CDR3 end is not reached by the read, which stops 3 residues before it; the germline J gene fills it in. The genes are TRBV29-1 and TRBJ1-2, with a weak D call TRBD1 (6 bases). The CDR3 is made up of 15 amino acids. With 0 bases removed from V and 4 bases from J, the gap between germline ends came to 15 bases. CDR1 and CDR2 from the germline V gene are SQVTM and ANQGSEA. CDR3 bases read: TGCAGCGTTGAAGATTGGCCGGGGGGCGTCTATGGC. Its protein product is CSVEDWPGGVYG. Given in full, the CDR3 is CSVEDWPGGVYGYTF. Supplemented by reference TRBV29-1 and TRBJ1-2, the full variable domain reads SAVISQKPSRDICQRGTSLTIQCQVDSQVTMMFWYRQQPGQSLTLIATANQGSEATYESGFVIDKFPISRPNLTFSTLTVSNMSPEDSSIYLCSVEDWPGGVYGYTFGSGTRLTVV.

This clone registers medium-sized (0.01 to 0.1%) by frequency. The CDR3 end falls 3 residues outside the read, so it is completed with the germline J gene. This chain connects TRBV2 to TRBJ1-1, with D perhaps matching TRBD1 (5 bases). There are 14 residues in the CDR3. Germline V gives CDR1 SNHLY, CDR2 FYNNEI. The CDR3 sequence: CASSEGPGLGGAFF. The covered CDR3 bases are TGTGCCAGCAGTGAAGGCCCAGGGCTCGGAGGA.

The part of the CDR3 DNA that was read is TGTGCCAGCAGCTCCCCGACAGGGCCTAGCTATGGC. This gives the protein CASSSPTGPSYG. The whole CDR3 region reads CASSSPTGPSYGYTF. The rearrangement uses TRBV7-9 and TRBJ1-2; 7 bases agree with TRBD1. The read is 3 residues too short to cover the CDR3 end, so that end is filled in from the germline J gene. Trimming took 4 bases from V and 4 from J; bases not matched to a gene: 9. Germline V lookup: CDR1 SEHNR, CDR2 FQNEAQ (reference sequence). The CDR3 is 15 amino acids.

Comments on this clone: With the read ending 3 residues before the CDR3 end, the germline J gene is used to fill in that end. V and J are TRBV20-1 and TRBJ1-5, with D perhaps TRBD1 (5 bases). Germline V lookup: CDR1 DFQATT, CDR2 SNEGSKA (reference sequence). The CDR3 has 17 residues. The V gene lost 3 bases and the J gene lost 1 base, with 19 bases spanning the gap. The CDR3 region is CSASHQVARGSNQPQHF. The CDR3 DNA, read in part, is TGCAGTGCTAGTCATCAGGTAGCAAGGGGAAGCAATCAGCCC.